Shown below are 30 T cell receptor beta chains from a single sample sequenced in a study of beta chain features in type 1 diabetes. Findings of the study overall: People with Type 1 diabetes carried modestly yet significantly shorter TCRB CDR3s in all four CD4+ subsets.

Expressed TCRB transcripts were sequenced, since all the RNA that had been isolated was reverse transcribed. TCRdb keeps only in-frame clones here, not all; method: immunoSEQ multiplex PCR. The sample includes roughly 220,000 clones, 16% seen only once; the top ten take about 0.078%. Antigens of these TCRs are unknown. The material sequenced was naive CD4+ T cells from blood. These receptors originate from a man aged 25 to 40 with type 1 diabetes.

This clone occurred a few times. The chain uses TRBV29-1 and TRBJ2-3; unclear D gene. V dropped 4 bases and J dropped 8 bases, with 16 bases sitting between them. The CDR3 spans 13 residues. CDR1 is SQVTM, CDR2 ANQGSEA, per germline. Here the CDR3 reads CSVVWGKLSTQYF. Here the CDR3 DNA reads TGCAGCGTTGTGTGGGGAAAACTAAGTACGCAGTATTTT.

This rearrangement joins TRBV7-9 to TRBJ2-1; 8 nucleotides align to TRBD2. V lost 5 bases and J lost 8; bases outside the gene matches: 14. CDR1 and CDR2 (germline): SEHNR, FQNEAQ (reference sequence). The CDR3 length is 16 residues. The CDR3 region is CASSPSKREIWDEQFF. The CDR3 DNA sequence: TGTGCCAGCAGCCCGAGCAAGCGGGAGATATGGGATGAGCAGTTCTTC. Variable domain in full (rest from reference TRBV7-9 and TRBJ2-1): DTGVSQNPRHKITKRGQNVTFRCDPISEHNRLYWYRQTLGQGPEFLTYFQNEAQLEKSRLLSDRFSAERPKGSFSTLEIQRTEQGDSAMYLCASSPSKREIWDEQFFGPGTRLTVL.

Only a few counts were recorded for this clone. The CDR3 loop reads CAWSEGTSGRSRFF. The CDR3 DNA is TGTGCCTGGAGTGAAGGGACTAGCGGGAGATCGCGGTTCTTC. The J gene is TRBJ2-1, the V gene TRBV30; 14 bases line up with TRBD2. Trimming cost V 1 base and J 15 bases; bases outside gene matches: 8. The germline gives CDR1 GTSNPN, CDR2 SVGIG (reference sequence). The CDR3 loop spans 14 amino acids.

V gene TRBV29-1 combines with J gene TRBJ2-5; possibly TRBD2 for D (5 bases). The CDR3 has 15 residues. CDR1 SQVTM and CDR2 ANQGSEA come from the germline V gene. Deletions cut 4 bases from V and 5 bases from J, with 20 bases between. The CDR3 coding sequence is TGCAGCGTTGGTCTAGGTGTCAGGTCGGGGGAGACCCAGTACTTC. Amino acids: CSVGLGVRSGETQYF.

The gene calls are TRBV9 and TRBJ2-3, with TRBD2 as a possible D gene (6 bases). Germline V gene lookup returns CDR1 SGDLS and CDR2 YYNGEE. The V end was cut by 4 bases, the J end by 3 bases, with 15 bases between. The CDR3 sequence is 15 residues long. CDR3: CASSRSGWGTDTQYF. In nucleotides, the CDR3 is TGTGCCAGCAGCCGGAGCGGGTGGGGTACAGATACGCAGTATTTT.

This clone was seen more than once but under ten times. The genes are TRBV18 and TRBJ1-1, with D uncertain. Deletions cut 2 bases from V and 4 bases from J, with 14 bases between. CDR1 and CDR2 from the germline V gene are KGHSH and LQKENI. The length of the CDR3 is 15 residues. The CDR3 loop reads CASSPGKGEGTEAFF. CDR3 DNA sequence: TGTGCCAGCTCACCAGGGAAGGGAGAGGGCACTGAAGCTTTCTTT. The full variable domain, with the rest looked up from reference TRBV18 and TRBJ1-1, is NAGVMQNPRHLVRRRGQEARLRCSPMKGHSHVYWYRQLPEEGLKFMVYLQKENIIDESGMPKERFSAEFPKEGPSILRIQQVVRGDSAAYFCASSPGKGEGTEAFFGQGTRLTVV.

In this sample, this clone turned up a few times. The CDR3 region is CASRPRATWTGVVDTQYF. In nucleotides, the CDR3 is TGTGCCAGCAGGCCTAGGGCCACCTGGACAGGGGTTGTAGATACGCAGTATTTT. V and J are TRBV11-2 and TRBJ2-3; 9 positions agree with TRBD1. This CDR3 spans 18 amino acids. The V and J ends lost 6 bases and 5 bases, in that order; junction bases with no gene match: 18. The V gene's germline CDR1 is SGHAT and CDR2 FQNNGV.

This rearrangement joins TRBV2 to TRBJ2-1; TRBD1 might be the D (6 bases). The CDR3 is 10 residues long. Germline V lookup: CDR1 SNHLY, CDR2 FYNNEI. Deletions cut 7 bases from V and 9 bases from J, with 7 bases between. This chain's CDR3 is CASNRVEQFF. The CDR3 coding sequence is TGTGCCAGCAACAGGGTTGAGCAGTTCTTC.

This chain's CDR3 is CASTRDGHRYEQYF. Here the CDR3 DNA reads TGTGCCAGCACTCGGGATGGTCACCGCTACGAGCAGTACTTC. This chain connects TRBV2 to TRBJ2-7, with a tentative D call TRBD2 (5 bases). V lost 7 bases and J lost 3, with 16 bases in between. The CDR3 loop spans 14 amino acids. CDR1 is SNHLY, CDR2 FYNNEI, per germline.

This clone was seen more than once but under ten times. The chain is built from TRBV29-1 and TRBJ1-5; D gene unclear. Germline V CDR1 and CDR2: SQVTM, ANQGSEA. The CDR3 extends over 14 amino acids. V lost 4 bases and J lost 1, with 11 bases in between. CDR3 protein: CSVVEARSNQPQHF. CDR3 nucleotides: TGCAGCGTTGTGGAGGCGCGGAGCAATCAGCCCCAGCATTTT.

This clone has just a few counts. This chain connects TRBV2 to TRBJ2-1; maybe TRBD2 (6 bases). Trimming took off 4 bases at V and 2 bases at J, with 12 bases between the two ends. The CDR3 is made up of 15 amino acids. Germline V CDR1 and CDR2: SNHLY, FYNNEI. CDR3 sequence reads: CASSVDYPTYNEQFF. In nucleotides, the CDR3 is TGTGCCAGCAGTGTGGACTACCCCACCTACAATGAGCAGTTCTTC.

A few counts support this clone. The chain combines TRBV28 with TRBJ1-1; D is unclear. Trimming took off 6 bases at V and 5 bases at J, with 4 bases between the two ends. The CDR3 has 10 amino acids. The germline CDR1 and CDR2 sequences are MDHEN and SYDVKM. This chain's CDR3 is CASRRTEAFF. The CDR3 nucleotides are TGTGCCAGCAGAAGGACTGAAGCTTTCTTT.

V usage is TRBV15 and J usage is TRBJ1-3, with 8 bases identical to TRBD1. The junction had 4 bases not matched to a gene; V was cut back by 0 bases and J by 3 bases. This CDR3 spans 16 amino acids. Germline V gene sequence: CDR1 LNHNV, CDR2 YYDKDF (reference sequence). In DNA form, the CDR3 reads TGTGCCACCAGCAGAGACACAGGGGGAAGTGGAAACACCATATATTTT. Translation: CATSRDTGGSGNTIYF.

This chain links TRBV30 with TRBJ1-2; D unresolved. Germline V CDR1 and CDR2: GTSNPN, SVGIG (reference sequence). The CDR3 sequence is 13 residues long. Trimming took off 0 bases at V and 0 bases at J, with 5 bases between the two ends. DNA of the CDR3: TGTGCCTGGAGTGTATCCACTAACTATGGCTACACCTTC. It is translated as CAWSVSTNYGYTF.

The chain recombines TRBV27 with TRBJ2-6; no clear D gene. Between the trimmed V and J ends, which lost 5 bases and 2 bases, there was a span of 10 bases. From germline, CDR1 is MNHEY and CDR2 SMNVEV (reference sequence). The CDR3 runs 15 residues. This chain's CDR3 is CASSLRSTGANVLTF. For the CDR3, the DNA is TGTGCCAGCAGTCTACGAAGTACTGGGGCCAACGTCCTGACTTTC.

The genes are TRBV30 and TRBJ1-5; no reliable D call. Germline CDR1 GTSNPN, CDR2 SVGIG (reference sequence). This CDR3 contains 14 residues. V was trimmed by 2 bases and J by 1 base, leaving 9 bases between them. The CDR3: CAWSWAQSNQPQHF. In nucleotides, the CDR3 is TGTGCCTGGAGTTGGGCGCAGAGCAATCAGCCCCAGCATTTT.

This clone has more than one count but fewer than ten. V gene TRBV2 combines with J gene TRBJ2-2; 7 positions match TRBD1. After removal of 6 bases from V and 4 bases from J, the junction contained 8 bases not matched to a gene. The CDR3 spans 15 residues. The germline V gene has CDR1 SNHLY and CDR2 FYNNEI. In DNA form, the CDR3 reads TGTGCCAGCAGCCCCCGGGACAGAACCACCGGGGAGCTGTTTTTT. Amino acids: CASSPRDRTTGELFF.

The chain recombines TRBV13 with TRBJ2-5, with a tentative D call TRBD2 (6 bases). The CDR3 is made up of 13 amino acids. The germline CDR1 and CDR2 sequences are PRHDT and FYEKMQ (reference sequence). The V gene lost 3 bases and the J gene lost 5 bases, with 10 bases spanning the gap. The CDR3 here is CASSLTSRETQYF. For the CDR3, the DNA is TGTGCCAGCAGCTTGACTAGTAGGGAGACCCAGTACTTC.

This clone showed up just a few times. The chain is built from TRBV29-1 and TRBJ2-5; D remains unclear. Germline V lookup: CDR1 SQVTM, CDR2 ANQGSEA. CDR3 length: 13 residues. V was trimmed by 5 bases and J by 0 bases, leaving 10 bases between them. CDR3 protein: CSVYLGYQETQYF. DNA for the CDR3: TGCAGCGTTTACTTGGGGTACCAAGAGACCCAGTACTTC.

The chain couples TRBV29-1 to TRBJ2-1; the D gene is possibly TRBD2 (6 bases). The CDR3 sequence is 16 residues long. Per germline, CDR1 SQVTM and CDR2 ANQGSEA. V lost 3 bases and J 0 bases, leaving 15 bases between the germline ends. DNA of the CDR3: TGCAGCGTTGATAGCGTCGGGGGTAGCTCCTACAATGAGCAGTTCTTC. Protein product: CSVDSVGGSSYNEQFF.

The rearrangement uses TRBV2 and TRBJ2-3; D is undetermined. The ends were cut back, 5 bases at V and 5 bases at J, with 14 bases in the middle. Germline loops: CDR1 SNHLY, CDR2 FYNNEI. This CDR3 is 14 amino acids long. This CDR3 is CASSLLGFGDTQYF. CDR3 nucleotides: TGTGCCAGCAGTCTGCTGGGGTTTGGAGATACGCAGTATTTT.

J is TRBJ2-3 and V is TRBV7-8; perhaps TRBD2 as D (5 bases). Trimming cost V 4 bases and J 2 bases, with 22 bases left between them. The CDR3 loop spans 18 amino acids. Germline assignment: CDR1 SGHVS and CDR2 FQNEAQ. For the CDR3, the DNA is TGTGCCAGCAGCTCGAGGGTCTACAATCGGGCTGCCACAGATACGCAGTATTTT. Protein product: CASSSRVYNRAATDTQYF. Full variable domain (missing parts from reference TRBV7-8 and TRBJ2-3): GAGVSQSPRYKVAKRGQDVALRCDPISGHVSLFWYQQALGQGPEFLTYFQNEAQLDKSGLPSDRFFAERPEGSVSTLKIQRTQQEDSAVYLCASSSRVYNRAATDTQYFGPGTRLTVL.

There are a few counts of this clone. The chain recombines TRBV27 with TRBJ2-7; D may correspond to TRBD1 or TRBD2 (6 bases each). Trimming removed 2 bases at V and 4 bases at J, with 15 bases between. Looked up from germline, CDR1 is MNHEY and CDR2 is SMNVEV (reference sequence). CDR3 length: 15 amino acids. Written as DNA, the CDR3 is TGTGCCAGCAGTTTACGGTCAGGGGCGGGGTACGAGCAGTACTTC. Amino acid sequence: CASSLRSGAGYEQYF.

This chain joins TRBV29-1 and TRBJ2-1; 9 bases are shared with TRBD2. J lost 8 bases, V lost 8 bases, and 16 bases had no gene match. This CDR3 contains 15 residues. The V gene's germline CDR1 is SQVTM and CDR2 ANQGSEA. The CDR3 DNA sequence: TGCAGCCCCAGTAGCCGTCTAGCGGGAAGGGATGAGCAGTTCTTC. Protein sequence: CSPSSRLAGRDEQFF.

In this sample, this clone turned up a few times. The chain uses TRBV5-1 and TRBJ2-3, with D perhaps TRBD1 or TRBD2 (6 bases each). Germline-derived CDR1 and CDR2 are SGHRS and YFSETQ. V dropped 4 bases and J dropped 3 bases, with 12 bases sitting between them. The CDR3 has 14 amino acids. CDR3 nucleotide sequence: TGCGCCAGCAGCCCCCGAGGGGGGACAGATACGCAGTATTTT. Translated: CASSPRGGTDTQYF.

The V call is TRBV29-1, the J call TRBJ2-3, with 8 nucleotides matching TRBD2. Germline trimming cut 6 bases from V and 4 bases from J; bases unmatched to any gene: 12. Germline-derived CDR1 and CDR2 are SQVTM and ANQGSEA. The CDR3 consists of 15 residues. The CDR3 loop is CSVKGSGSGSDTQYF. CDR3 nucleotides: TGCAGCGTAAAGGGGAGCGGGAGTGGGTCAGATACGCAGTATTTT.

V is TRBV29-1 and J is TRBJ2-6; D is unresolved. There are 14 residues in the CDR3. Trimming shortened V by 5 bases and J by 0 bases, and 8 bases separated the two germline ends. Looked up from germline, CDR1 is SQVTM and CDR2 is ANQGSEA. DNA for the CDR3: TGCAGCGTTTCACAGAACTCTGGGGCCAACGTCCTGACTTTC. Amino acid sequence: CSVSQNSGANVLTF. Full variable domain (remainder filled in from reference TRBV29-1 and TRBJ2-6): SAVISQKPSRDICQRGTSLTIQCQVDSQVTMMFWYRQQPGQSLTLIATANQGSEATYESGFVIDKFPISRPNLTFSTLTVSNMSPEDSSIYLCSVSQNSGANVLTFGAGSRLTVL.

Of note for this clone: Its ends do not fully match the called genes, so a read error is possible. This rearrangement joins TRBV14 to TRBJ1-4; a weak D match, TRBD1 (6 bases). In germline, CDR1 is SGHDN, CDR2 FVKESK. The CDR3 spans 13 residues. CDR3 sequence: CASSQDLQGSPTF. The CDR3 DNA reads TGTGCCAGCAGCCAAGACTTGCAGGGGAGTCCGACTTTT.

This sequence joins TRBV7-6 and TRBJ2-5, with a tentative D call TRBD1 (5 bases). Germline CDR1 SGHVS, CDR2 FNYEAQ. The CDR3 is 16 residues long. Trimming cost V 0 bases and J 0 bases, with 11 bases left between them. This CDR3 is CASSLAAGAHQETQYF. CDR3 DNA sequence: TGTGCCAGCAGCTTAGCGGCTGGGGCCCACCAAGAGACCCAGTACTTC. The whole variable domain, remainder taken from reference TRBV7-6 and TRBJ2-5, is GAGVSQSPRYKVTKRGQDVALRCDPISGHVSLYWYRQALGQGPEFLTYFNYEAQQDKSGLPNDRFSAERPEGSISTLTIQRTEQRDSAMYRCASSLAAGAHQETQYFGPGTRLLVL.

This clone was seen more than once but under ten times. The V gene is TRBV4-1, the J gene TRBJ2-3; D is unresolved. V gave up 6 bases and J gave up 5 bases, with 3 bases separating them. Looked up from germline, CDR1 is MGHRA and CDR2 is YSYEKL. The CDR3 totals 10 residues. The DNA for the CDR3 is TGCGCCAGCAGTCGAGATACGCAGTATTTT. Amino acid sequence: CASSRDTQYF.